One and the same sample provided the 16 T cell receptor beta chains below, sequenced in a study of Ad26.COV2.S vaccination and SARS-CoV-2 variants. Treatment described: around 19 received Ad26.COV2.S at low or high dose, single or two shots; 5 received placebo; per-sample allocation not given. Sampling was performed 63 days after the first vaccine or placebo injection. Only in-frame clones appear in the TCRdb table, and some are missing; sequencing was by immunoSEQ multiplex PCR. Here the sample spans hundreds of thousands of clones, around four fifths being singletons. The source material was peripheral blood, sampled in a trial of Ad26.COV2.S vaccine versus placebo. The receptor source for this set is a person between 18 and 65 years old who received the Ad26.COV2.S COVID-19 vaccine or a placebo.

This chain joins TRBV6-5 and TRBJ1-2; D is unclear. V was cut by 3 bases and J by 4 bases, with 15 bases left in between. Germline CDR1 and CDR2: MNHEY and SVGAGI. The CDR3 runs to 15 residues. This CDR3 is CASSYMAGVAYGYTF. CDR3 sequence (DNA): TGTGCCAGCAGTTATATGGCAGGAGTTGCCTATGGCTACACCTTC.

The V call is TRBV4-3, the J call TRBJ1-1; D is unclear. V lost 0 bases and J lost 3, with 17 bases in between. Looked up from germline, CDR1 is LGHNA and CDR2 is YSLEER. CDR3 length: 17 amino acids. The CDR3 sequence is CASSQDQATVLYTEAFF. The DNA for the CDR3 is TGCGCCAGCAGCCAAGATCAGGCAACAGTCCTGTACACTGAAGCTTTCTTT.

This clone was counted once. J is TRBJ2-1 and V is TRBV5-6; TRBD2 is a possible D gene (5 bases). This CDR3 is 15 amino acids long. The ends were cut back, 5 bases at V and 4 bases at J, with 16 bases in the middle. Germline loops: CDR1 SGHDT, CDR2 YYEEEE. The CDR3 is CASSPLPGRYNEQFF. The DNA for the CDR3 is TGTGCCAGCAGTCCCCTACCGGGAAGGTACAATGAGCAGTTCTTC. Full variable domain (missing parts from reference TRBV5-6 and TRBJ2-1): DAGVTQSPTHLIKTRGQQVTLRCSPKSGHDTVSWYQQALGQGPQFIFQYYEEEERQRGNFPDRFSGHQFPNYSSELNVNALLLGDSALYLCASSPLPGRYNEQFFGPGTRLTVL.

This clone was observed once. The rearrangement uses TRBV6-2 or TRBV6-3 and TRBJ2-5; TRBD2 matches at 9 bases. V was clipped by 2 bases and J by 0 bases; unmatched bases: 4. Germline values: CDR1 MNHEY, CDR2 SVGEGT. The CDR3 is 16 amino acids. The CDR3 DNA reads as TGTGCCAGCAGTTACCAGCCTAGCGGGGACCAAGAGACCCAGTACTTC. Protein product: CASSYQPSGDQETQYF.

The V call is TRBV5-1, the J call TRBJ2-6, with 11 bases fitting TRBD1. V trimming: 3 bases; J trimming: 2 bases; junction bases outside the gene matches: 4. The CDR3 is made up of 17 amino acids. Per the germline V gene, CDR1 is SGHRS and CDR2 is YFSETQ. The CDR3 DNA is TGCGCCAGCAGCTGGACAGGGGGCGCGGCTGGGGCCAACGTCCTGACTTTC. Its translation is CASSWTGGAAGANVLTF.

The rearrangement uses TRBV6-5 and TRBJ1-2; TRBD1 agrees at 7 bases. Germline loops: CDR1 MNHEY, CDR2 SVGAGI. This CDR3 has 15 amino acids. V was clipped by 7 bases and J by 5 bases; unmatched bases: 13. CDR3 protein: CASKGGADNLYGYTF. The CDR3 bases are TGTGCCAGCAAAGGGGGCGCCGATAATCTGTATGGCTACACCTTC.

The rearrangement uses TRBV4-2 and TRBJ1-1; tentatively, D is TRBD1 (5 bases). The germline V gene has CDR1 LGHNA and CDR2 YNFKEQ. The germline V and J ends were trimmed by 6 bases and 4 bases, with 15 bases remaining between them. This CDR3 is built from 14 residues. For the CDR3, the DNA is TGTGCCAGCAGACAGGTTGGAAGGGGCACTGAAGCTTTCTTT. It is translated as CASRQVGRGTEAFF.

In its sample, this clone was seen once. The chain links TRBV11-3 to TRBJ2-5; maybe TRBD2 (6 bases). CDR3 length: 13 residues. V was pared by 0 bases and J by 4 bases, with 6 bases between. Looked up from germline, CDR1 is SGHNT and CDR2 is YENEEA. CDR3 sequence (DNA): TGTGCCAGCAGCTTAGATAGCGGAGAGACCCAGTACTTC. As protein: CASSLDSGETQYF.

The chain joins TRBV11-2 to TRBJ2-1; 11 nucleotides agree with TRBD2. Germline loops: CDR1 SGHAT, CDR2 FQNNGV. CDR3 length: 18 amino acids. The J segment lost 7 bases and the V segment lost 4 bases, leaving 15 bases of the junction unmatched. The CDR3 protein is CASSSRVLSGGASNEQFF. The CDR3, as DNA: TGTGCCAGCAGCTCTAGGGTCCTTAGCGGGGGGGCAAGTAATGAGCAGTTCTTC.

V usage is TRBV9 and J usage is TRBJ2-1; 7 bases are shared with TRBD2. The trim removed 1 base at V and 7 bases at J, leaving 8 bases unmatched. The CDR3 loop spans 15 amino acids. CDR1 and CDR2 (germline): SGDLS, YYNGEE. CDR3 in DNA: TGTGCCAGCAGCGTATCGCGGGAGACGCGGAATGAGCAGTTCTTC. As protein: CASSVSRETRNEQFF.

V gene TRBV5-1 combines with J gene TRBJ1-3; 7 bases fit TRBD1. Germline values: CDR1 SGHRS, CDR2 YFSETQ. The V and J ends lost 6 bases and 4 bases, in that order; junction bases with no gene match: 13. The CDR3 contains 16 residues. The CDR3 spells CASTIPGGARGNTIYF. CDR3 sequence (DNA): TGCGCCAGCACCATCCCAGGGGGGGCGCGGGGAAACACCATATATTTT.

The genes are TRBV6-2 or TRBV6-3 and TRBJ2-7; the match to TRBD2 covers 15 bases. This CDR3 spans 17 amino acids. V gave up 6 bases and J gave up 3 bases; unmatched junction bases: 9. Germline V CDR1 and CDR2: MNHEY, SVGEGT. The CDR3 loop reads CASSSGLAGGTIYEQYF. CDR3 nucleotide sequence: TGTGCCAGCAGCTCGGGACTAGCGGGGGGTACCATCTACGAGCAGTACTTC.

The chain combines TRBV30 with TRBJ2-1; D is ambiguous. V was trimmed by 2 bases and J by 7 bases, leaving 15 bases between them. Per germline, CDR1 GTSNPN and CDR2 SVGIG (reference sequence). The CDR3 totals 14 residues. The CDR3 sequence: CAWSSLRERNEQFF. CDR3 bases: TGTGCCTGGAGTTCTTTGCGAGAACGAAATGAGCAGTTCTTC.

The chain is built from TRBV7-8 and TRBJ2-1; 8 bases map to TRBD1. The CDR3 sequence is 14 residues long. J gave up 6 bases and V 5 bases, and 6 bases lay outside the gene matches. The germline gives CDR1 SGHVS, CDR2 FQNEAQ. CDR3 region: CASSHRTGRNEQFF. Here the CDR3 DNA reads TGTGCCAGCAGCCATCGGACAGGGCGCAATGAGCAGTTCTTC.

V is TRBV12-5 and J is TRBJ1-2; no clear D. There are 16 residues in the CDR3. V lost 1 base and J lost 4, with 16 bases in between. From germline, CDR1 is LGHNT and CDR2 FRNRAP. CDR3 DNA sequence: TGTGCTAGTGGTTTGGCACTCCCGGTAAACCCCTATGGCTACACCTTC. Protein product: CASGLALPVNPYGYTF.

CDR3: CASSHSGQGETQYF. Here the CDR3 DNA reads TGTGCCAGCAGCCATTCCGGACAGGGCGAGACCCAGTACTTC. The chain has TRBV3-1 (or the pseudogene TRBV3-2) and TRBJ2-5, with TRBD1 matching over 8 bases. Trimming took 3 bases from V and 5 from J; bases not matched to a gene: 5. CDR1 LGHDT and CDR2 YNNKEL come from the germline V gene (reference sequence). The CDR3 extends over 14 amino acids.